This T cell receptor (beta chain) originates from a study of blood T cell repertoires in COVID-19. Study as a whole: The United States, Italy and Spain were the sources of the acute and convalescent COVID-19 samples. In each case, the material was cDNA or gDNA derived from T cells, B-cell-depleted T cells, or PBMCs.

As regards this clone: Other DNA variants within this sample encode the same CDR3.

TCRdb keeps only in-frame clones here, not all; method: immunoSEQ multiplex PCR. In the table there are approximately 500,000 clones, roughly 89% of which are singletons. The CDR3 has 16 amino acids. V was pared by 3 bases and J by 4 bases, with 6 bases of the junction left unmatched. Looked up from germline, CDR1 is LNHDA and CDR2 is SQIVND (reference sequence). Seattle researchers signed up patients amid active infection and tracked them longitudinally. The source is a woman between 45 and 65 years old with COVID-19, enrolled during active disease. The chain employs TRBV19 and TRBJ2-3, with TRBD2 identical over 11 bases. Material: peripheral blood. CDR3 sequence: CASSIGLAGGADTQYF. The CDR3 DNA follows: TGTGCCAGTAGTATTGGCCTAGCGGGGGGCGCAGATACGCAGTATTTT. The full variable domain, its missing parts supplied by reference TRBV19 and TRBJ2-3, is DGGITQSPKYLFRKEGQNVTLSCEQNLNHDAMYWYRQDPGQGLRLIYYSQIVNDFQKGDIAEGYSVSREKKESFPLTVTSAQKNPTAFYLCASSIGLAGGADTQYFGPGTRLTVL.